This T cell receptor (beta chain) was profiled in a study of regulatory T cells in long-lasting Graves disease. In the study overall: The antithyroid drugs taken by newly diagnosed Graves' patients had been used for under 3 months. Study-level findings and limits: It was in persistent disease that TRBV28, TRBJ1-2 and TRBJ2-5 were favored.

Time point denoted: newly diagnosed GD, antithyroid drugs for less than 3 months. RNA isolated from PBMCs was used to make the TCR library. Diagnosing Graves' disease relied on the American Thyroid Association guidelines. Concerning this clonotype: The antigen is not known.

V was clipped by 1 base and J by 0 bases, with 10 bases between them. The length of the CDR3 is 16 residues. Germline CDR1 is SGHTA and CDR2 is FQGNSA. Through Arm-PCR of CDR3 regions and iRepertoire HTBI primers, TCR beta libraries were built. MiXCR, run by TCRdb on the multiplex PCR reads, gives a single entry per CDR3 protein. The table has about 440,000 distinct CDR3 sequences, 14% to 15% seen once. A further study also used this sample, focusing on T cells in Graves' hyperthyroidism and ophthalmopathy. That study adds: In the blood, most expanded thyroid clonotypes above 0.001 appeared as well.

Sequencing used peripheral blood mononuclear cells (PBMCs), obtained at new diagnosis, from a patient treated with antithyroid drugs. This rearrangement joins TRBV7-2 to TRBJ2-1; D may be TRBD2 (6 bases). The sequence was obtained from a woman aged 30 to 39 with Graves disease. The CDR3 spells CASSLEGGISYNEQFF. The CDR3 DNA is TGTGCCAGCAGCTTAGAGGGCGGGATCTCCTACAATGAGCAGTTCTTC.